The 7 T cell receptor beta chains listed next were all sequenced from one sample in a study of blood T cell repertoires in COVID-19 (dated by TCRdb to the early 2020s). Receptor amplification or capture employed the immunoSEQ multiplex PCR assay. Drawn from immuneACCESS, this table holds only the in-frame rearrangements with V and J called that TCRdb kept. Clones are partly lost; checked studies trace under half to an unresolved V gene and leave the rest unexplained. The table for this sample lists roughly 430,000 clones; 70% to 90% of them were counted only once. In total, the top ten clones hold approximately 2% of the sample. The sample consisted of PBMCs or T cells enriched from blood (not recorded which). Receptors were obtained from a woman between 40 and 50 years old with acute COVID-19.

The V gene is TRBV18, the J gene TRBJ1-6; D remains ambiguous. The ends were cut back, 4 bases at V and 8 bases at J, with 12 bases in the middle. Germline CDR1 and CDR2: KGHSH and LQKENI. CDR3 length: 14 residues. The CDR3 loop is CASSLDKRDSPLHF. The CDR3 bases are TGTGCCAGCTCACTAGATAAACGGGATTCACCCCTCCACTTT.

The chain joins TRBV7-2 to TRBJ1-1; D gene uncertain. The CDR3 has 16 amino acids. The germline V gene encodes CDR1 SGHTA and CDR2 FQGNSA. V shed 2 bases and J shed 3 bases, with 16 bases lying between them. The CDR3 spells CASSLFYGEWDTEAFF. The CDR3 region has the DNA TGTGCCAGCAGCTTATTTTATGGAGAATGGGACACTGAAGCTTTCTTT.

CDR3 amino acids: CASSIDQPGTYEQYF. The DNA for the CDR3 is TGTGCCAGTAGTATAGACCAACCCGGGACCTACGAGCAGTACTTC. The rearrangement links TRBV19 to TRBJ2-7, with D maybe TRBD2 (5 bases). Germline V lookup: CDR1 LNHDA, CDR2 SQIVND (reference sequence). There are 15 residues in the CDR3. Trimming stripped 0 bases from V and 2 bases from J, with 11 bases between.

V usage is TRBV30 and J usage is TRBJ2-3, with 9 bases lining up with TRBD2. CDR3 size: 16 residues. Germline CDR1 reads GTSNPN; CDR2 reads SVGIG (reference sequence). Trimming removed 3 bases from V and 3 bases from J; junction bases left unmatched: 10. CDR3 sequence: CAWSRARGGLTDTQYF. In DNA, the CDR3 is TGTGCCTGGAGCAGGGCGCGGGGGGGCCTAACAGATACGCAGTATTTT.

The gene calls are TRBV3-1 (or the pseudogene TRBV3-2) and TRBJ2-1; 9 bases fit TRBD2. The CDR3 loop spans 15 amino acids. J was trimmed by 9 bases and V by 4 bases; bases with no gene match: 10. Germline CDR1 and CDR2: LGHDT and YNNKEL (reference sequence). The CDR3 DNA follows: TGTGCCAGCAGCCCCCTAGCGGGGAGTCGGGGTGAGCAGTTCTTC. Translating it yields CASSPLAGSRGEQFF.

This rearrangement joins TRBV27 to TRBJ1-6; 8 nucleotides line up with TRBD1. This CDR3 has 14 residues. CDR1 and CDR2 (germline): MNHEY, SMNVEV (reference sequence). V shed 5 bases and J 8 bases; nucleotides not matched to a gene: 5. The CDR3 DNA follows: TGTGCCAGCAGTGCCCGACAGGGGTATTCACCCCTCCACTTT. This sequence encodes CASSARQGYSPLHF.

This chain joins TRBV18 and TRBJ2-5; 12 bases line up with TRBD2. V lost 2 bases and J lost 3; bases outside the gene matches: 1. CDR1 KGHSH and CDR2 LQKENI come from the germline V gene. The CDR3 is 15 amino acids. CDR3 sequence: CASSPRTSGEETQYF. DNA of the CDR3: TGTGCCAGCTCACCAAGGACTAGCGGGGAAGAGACCCAGTACTTC. Combining the CDR3 with reference TRBV18 and TRBJ2-5 gives the whole variable domain NAGVMQNPRHLVRRRGQEARLRCSPMKGHSHVYWYRQLPEEGLKFMVYLQKENIIDESGMPKERFSAEFPKEGPSILRIQQVVRGDSAAYFCASSPRTSGEETQYFGPGTRLLVL.